Sequencing of this T cell receptor beta chain was carried out in a study of T cell clonotyping in hematopoietic cell transplantation. Blood collection times were about day -28 and days 30, 100, 180 posttransplant. Produced via immunoSEQ multiplex PCR; TCRdb's table is partial and in-frame only. This table has several thousand clones, roughly 89% appearing once. Study findings and constraints: Recipient TCR diversity dropped after transplant; expanded clonotypes rose from day 30 to 180. Cells were unsorted, so CD4 and CD8 contributions were not separated.

Germline assignment: CDR1 SGHTA and CDR2 FQGNSA. The V and J ends lost 5 bases and 5 bases respectively, with 10 bases between them. CDR3 length equals 13 residues. Concerning this clone itself: Its antigen remains unidentified.

Sequencing used peripheral blood mononuclear cells, obtained 100 days after allogeneic stem cell transplant. The rearrangement uses TRBV7-2 and TRBJ2-1; D remains unclear. This clonotype was sampled from a female patient aged 40-50 years who had an allogeneic stem cell transplant from a related donor, so the T cells may come from the graft donor. Some clones in this sample may be carry-over from other donors' samples. The CDR3 spells CASSQQRNNEQFF. Here the CDR3 DNA reads TGTGCCAGCAGCCAACAAAGGAACAATGAGCAGTTCTTC.